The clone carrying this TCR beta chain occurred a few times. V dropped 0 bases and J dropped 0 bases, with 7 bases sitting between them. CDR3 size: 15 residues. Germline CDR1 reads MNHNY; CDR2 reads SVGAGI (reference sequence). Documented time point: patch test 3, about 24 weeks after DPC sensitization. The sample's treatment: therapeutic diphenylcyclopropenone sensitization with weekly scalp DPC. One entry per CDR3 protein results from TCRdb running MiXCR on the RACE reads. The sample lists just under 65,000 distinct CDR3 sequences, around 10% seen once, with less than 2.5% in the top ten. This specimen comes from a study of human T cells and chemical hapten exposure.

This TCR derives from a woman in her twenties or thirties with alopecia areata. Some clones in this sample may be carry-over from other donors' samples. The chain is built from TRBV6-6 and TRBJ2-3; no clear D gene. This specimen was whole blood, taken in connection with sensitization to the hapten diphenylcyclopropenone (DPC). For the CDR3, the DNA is TGTGCCAGCAGTTACTCAGAGGCGAGCACAGATACGCAGTATTTT. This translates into CASSYSEASTDTQYF.